Below, one TCR beta chain is given with its context. Its antigen is unknown. No quality values exist for individual bases; no much larger clone is one base distant. A second Seattle source provided samples from volunteer blood donors who had recovered from COVID-19. The collaborating institutions used their own protocols to collect whole blood in K2EDTA tubes. Collaborator samples were shipped for TCRbeta analysis as frozen whole blood, isolated PBMCs, or DNA extracted from either sample type. TCRbeta CDR3 regions were amplified from genomic DNA using the immunoSEQ Assay, a bias-controlled multiplex PCR. As for the original processing: Within the assay, amplification of reference gene primers was used to estimate how many nucleated cells each sample contained. Sequence reads were collapsed and filtered to measure the absolute abundance of every unique TCRbeta CDR3 rearrangement. For each sample, productive Simpson clonality was calculated as the square root of Simpson's diversity index across productive rearrangements. TCRdb carries this immuneACCESS record with in-frame sequences only. Its versions omit some clonotypes, under half of them owing to an unresolved V gene in the studies checked, with the rest unexplained. V and J calls and clone size come straight from that table; D and trimming were deduced from the DNA. In this sample the table shows roughly 350,000 clones, around 91% of which occur a single time. The ten largest clones take up around 3.5% of the sample.

The data belong to a study of blood T cell repertoires in COVID-19 (dated by TCRdb to the early 2020s). With respect to the entire study: Collaborator samples came from the United States, Italy and Spain and covered acute and convalescent phases of COVID-19. The samples were drawn from the first 160 participants of the ongoing ImmuneRACE study and from 1,254 subjects provided by 6 global collaborators. A freely available public database, intended as a resource for researchers studying the immune response to SARS-CoV-2, is where the repertoires were released. Nearly every sample came with metadata listing a de-identified subject ID, COVID-19 status, age in years and sex. Where available, HLA class I and class II types were obtained from metadata supplied by the sample provider rather than from assay-based typing. The material from the prospective study consisted of cDNA or gDNA derived from T cells, B-cell-depleted T cells, or PBMCs. Subjects who had been exposed to COVID-19, were actively infected with it, or had recovered from it provided the deeply sampled blood TCRbeta repertoires that made up the dataset.

The paper's findings and limits, for the study overall: The amount of clinical and demographic metadata varied by source and participant and was provided uncurated.

This TCR was recovered from a woman between 18 and 30 years old who had recovered from COVID-19. Sequenced sample: peripheral blood.

The CDR3 amino acid sequence is: CASSLGAASYNEQFF. The DNA sequence follows: TGTGCCAGCAGCTTAGGGGCCGCCTCCTACAATGAGCAGTTCTTC. This sequence uses TRBV7-2 and TRBJ2-1, with an unclear D gene assignment. In the germline V gene, CDR1 corresponds to SGHTA and CDR2 to FQGNSA. The CDR3 runs 15 residues from the cysteine to the phenylalanine. CDR3 DNA is the only sequence kept; it has 45 bases, read in frame from the first base. V was cut back by 1 base and J by 0 bases, leaving a gap of 7 bases between them. Outside the CDR3, residues come from the reference TRBV7-2 and TRBJ2-1 proteins, so the full variable domain is: GAGVSQSPSNKVTEKGKDVELRCDPISGHTALYWYRQSLGQGLEFLIYFQGNSAPDKSGLPSDRFSAERTGGSVSTLTIQRTQQEDSAVYLCASSLGAASYNEQFFGPGTRLTVL.